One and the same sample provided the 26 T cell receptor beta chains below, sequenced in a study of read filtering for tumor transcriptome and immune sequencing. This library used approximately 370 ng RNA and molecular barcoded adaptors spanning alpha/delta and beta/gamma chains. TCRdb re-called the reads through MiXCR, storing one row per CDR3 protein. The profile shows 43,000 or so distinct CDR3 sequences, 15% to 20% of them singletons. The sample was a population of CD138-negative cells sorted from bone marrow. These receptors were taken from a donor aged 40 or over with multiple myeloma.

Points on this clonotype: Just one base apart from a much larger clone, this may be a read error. In DNA, the CDR3 is TGCGCCAGCAGCTTGCGGGGGCCTGGGGAGCAGTACTTC. Amino acids: CASSLRGPGEQYF. The rearrangement joins TRBV5-1 to TRBJ2-7; D tentatively reads TRBD1 or TRBD2 (6 bases each). The CDR3 loop spans 13 amino acids. The germline gives CDR1 SGHRS, CDR2 YFSETQ. V was pared by 1 base and J by 7 bases, with 12 bases between.

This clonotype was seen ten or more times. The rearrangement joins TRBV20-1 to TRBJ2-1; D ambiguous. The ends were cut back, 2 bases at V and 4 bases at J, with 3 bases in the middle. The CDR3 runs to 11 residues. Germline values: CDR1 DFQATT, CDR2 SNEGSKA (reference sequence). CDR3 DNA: TGCAGTGCTAGACATTACAATGAGCAGTTCTTC. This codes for CSARHYNEQFF.

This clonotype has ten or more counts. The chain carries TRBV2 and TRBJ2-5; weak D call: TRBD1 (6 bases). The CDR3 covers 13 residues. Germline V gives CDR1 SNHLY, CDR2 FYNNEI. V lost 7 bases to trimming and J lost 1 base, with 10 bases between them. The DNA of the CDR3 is TGTGCCAGCAATCAGGGGCTCCAAGAGACCCAGTACTTC. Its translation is CASNQGLQETQYF.

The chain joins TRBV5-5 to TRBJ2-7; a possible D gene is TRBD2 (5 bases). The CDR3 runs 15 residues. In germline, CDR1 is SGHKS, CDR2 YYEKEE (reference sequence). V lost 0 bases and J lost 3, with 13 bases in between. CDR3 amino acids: CASSLELEGVYEQYF. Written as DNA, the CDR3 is TGTGCCAGCAGCTTGGAACTAGAGGGAGTCTACGAGCAGTACTTC.

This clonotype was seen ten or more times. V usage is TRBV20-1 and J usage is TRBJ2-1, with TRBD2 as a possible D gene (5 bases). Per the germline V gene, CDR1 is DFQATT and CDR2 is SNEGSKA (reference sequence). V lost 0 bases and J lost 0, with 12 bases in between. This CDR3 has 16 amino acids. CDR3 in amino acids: CSARDLVGSSYNEQFF. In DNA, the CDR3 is TGCAGTGCTAGAGATCTCGTTGGGAGCTCCTACAATGAGCAGTTCTTC.

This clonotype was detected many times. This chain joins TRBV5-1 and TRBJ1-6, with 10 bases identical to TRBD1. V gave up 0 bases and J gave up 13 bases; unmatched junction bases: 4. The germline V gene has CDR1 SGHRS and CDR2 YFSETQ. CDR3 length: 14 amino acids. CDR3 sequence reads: CASSLEGQGSPLHF. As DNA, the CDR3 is TGCGCCAGCAGCTTGGAGGGACAGGGGTCCCCCCTCCACTTT.

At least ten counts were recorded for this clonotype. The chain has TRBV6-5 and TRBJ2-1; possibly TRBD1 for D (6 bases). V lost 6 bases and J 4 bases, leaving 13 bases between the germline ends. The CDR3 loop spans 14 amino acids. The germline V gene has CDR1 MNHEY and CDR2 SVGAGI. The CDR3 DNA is TGTGCCAGCAGATACGGACAGCCGTACAATGAGCAGTTCTTC. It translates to CASRYGQPYNEQFF.

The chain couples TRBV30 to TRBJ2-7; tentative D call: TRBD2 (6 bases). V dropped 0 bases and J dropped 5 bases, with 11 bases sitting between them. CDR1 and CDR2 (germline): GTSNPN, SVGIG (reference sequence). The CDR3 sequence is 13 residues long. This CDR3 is CAWSVGGMNEQYF. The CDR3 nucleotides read TGTGCCTGGAGTGTCGGCGGGATGAACGAGCAGTACTTC.

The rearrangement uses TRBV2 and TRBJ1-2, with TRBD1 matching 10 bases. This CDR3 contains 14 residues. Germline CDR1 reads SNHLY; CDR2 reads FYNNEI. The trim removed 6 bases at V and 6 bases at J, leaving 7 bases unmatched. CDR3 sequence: CASRQSGTGDGYTF. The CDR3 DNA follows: TGTGCCAGCAGACAATCCGGGACAGGGGATGGCTACACCTTC.

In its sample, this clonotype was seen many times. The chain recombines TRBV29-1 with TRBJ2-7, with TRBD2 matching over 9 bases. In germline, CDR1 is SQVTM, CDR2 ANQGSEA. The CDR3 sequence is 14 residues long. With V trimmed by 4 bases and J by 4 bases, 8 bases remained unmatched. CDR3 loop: CSVVGASGTYEQYF. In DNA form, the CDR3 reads TGCAGCGTTGTTGGGGCTAGCGGGACTTACGAGCAGTACTTC.

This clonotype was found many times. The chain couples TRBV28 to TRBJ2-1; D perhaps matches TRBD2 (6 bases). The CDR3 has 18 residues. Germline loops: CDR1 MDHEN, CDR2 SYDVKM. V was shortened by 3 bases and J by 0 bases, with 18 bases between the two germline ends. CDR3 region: CASSFTLTSTSSYNEQFF. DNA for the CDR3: TGTGCCAGCAGTTTCACCCTCACTAGCACGAGCTCCTACAATGAGCAGTTCTTC.

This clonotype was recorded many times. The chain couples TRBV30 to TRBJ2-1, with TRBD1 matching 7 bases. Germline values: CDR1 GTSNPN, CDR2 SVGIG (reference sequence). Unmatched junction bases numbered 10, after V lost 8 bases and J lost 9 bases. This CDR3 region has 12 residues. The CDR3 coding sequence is TGTGCCGGATCAGGGGGATGGTCTGAGCAGTTCTTC. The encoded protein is CAGSGGWSEQFF. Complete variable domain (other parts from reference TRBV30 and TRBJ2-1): SQTIHQWPATLVQPVGSPLSLECTVEGTSNPNLYWYRQAAGRGLQLLFYSVGIGQISSEVPQNLSASRPQDRQFILSSKKLLLSDSGFYLCAGSGGWSEQFFGPGTRLTVL.

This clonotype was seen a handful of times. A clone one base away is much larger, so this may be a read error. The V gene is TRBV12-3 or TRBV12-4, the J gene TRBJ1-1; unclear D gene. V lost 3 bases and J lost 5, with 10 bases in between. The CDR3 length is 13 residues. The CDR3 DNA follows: TGTGCCAGCAGTTTGGCCCGGCGGACTGAAGCTTTCTTT. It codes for CASSLARRTEAFF.

Here the CDR3 reads CSAVGQLNSNQPQHF. CDR3 nucleotide sequence: TGCAGTGCTGTTGGACAGTTGAATAGCAATCAGCCCCAGCATTTT. V usage is TRBV20-1 and J usage is TRBJ1-5; possible D gene TRBD1, 6 bases. Trimming shortened V by 5 bases and J by 0 bases, and 14 bases separated the two germline ends. The CDR3 is 15 residues long. The germline V gene has CDR1 DFQATT and CDR2 SNEGSKA (reference sequence).

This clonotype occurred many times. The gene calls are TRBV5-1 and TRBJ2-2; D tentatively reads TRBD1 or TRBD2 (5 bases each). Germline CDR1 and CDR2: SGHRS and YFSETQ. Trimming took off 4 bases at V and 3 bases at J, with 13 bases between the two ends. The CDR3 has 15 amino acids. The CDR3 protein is CASSPLEGHTGELFF. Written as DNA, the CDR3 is TGCGCCAGCAGCCCACTCGAGGGACACACCGGGGAGCTGTTTTTT.

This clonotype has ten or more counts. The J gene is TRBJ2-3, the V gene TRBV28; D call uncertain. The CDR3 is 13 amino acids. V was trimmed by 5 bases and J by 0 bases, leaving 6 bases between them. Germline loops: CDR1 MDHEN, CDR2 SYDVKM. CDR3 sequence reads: CASSPGSTDTQYF. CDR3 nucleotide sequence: TGTGCCAGCAGTCCCGGCAGCACAGATACGCAGTATTTT.

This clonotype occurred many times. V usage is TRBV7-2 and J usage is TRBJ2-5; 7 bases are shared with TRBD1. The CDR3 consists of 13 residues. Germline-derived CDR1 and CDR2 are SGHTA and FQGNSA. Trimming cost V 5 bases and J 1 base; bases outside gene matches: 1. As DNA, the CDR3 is TGTGCCAGCAGCCACAGGGGCCAAGAGACCCAGTACTTC. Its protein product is CASSHRGQETQYF.

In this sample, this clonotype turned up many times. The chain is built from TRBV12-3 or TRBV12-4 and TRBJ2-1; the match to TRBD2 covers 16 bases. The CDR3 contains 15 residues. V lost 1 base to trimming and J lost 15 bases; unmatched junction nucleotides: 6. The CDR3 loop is CASSLGWGTSGRGFF. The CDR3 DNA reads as TGTGCCAGCAGTTTAGGGTGGGGGACTAGCGGGAGGGGGTTCTTC.

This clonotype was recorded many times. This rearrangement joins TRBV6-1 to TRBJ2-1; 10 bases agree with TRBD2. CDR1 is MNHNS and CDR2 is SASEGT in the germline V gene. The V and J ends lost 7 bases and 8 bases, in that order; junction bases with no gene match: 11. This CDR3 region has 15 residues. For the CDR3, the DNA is TGTGCCAGCAAGTTTGAAGCGGGAGGGATTCATGAGCAGTTCTTC. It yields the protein CASKFEAGGIHEQFF.

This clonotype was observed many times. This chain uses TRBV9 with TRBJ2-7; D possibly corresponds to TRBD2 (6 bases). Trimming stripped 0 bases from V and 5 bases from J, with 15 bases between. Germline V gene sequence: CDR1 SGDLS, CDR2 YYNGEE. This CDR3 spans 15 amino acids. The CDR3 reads CASSVGGDNANEQYF. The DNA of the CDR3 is TGTGCCAGCAGCGTAGGGGGGGATAACGCCAACGAGCAGTACTTC.

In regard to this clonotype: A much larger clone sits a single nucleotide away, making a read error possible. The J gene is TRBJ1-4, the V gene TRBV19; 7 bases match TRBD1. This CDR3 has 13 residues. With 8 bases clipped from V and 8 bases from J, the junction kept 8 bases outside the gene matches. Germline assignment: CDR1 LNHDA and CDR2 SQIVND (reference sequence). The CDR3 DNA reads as TGTGCCAGTGGAAGACAGGGCGGCGAAAAACTGTTTTTT. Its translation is CASGRQGGEKLFF.

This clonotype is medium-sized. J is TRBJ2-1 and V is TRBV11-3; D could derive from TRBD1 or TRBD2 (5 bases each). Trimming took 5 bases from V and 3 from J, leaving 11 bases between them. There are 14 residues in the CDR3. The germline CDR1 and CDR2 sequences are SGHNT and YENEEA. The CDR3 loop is CASSIRDGYNEQFF. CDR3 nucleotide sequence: TGTGCCAGCAGCATCCGGGACGGCTACAATGAGCAGTTCTTC.

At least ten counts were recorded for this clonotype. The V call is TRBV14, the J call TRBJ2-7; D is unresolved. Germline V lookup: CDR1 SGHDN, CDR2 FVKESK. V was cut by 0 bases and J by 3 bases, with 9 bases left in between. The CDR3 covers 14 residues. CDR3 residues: CASSQEASFYEQYF. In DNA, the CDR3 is TGTGCCAGCAGCCAAGAAGCCTCATTCTACGAGCAGTACTTC.

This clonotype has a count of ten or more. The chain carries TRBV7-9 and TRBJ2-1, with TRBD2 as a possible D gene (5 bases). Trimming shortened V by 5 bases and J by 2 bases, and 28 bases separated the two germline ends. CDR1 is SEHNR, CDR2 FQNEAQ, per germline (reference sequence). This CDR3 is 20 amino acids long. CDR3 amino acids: CASSHLTGSATRITYNEQFF. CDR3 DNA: TGTGCCAGCAGCCATCTTACGGGGTCGGCTACGCGGATCACCTACAATGAGCAGTTCTTC. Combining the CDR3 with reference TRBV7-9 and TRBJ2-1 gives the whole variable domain DTGVSQNPRHKITKRGQNVTFRCDPISEHNRLYWYRQTLGQGPEFLTYFQNEAQLEKSRLLSDRFSAERPKGSFSTLEIQRTEQGDSAMYLCASSHLTGSATRITYNEQFFGPGTRLTVL.

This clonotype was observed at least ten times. CDR3 residues: CASRAGTSSGYEQYF. The CDR3 nucleotides read TGTGCCAGCAGGGCCGGGACATCGTCCGGCTACGAGCAGTACTTC. The chain couples TRBV2 to TRBJ2-7; maybe TRBD1 (6 bases). CDR3 length: 15 residues. V lost 6 bases and J lost 3, with 18 bases in between. Looked up from germline, CDR1 is SNHLY and CDR2 is FYNNEI. Looking up the rest from reference TRBV2 and TRBJ2-7 gives the full variable domain: EPEVTQTPSHQVTQMGQEVILRCVPISNHLYFYWYRQILGQKVEFLVSFYNNEISEKSEIFDDQFSVERPDGSNFTLKIRSTKLEDSAMYFCASRAGTSSGYEQYFGPGTRLTVT.

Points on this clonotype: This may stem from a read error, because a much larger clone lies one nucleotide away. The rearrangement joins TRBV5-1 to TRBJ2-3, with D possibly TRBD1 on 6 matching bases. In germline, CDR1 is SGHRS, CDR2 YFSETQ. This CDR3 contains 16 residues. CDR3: CTSRGRASKGADTQYF. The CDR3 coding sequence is TGCACCAGCAGGGGCCGCGCGAGTAAGGGGGCAGATACGCAGTATTTT.